This T cell receptor beta chain was recorded in a study of shared clonotypes between healthy human individuals (dated by TCRdb to 2020 to 2021). Study-level background: The cohort comprised two women and a few men aged 18 to 49 years. For each donor, CD4 naive and CD4 memory were each run on three plates, CD8 naive on two plates, and CD8 memory on one plate. Blood TCR repertoires of about five healthy adults were deeply sequenced to estimate repertoire size and the extent of clonotype sharing between individuals. Different laboratories and diverse techniques were used to prepare libraries and sequence TCR repertoires, to increase sequencing depth and limit assay-specific biases. Per donor, leukapheresis produced somewhere between about 0.8 and 9 billion PBMCs.

Using the deep immunoSEQ assay, TCR CDR3 regions were amplified from genomic DNA by multiplex PCR. For each cell subset, the extracted genomic DNA was distributed evenly across all wells of several immunoSEQ 96-well plates, and each plate served as one replicate. For sorted subsets, each replicate PCR was loaded with approximately 0.2 ug genomic DNA, equivalent to 25,000 to 35,000 T cell genomes. The purified libraries were quantified using a Qubit 3.0 fluorometer, sized with a Bioanalyzer 2100, and then quantified again using the KAPA Library Quantification kit. A separate single-read 150-cycle Illumina NextSeq 550 flow cell was used to sequence each immunoSEQ 96-well plate. The authors' pipeline ran thus. The immunoSEQ output contained only junctional sequences without quality scores, so filtering could not match that applied to full-length reads. To assign V/J genes and CDR3, sequences were annotated using PyIR, a Python wrapper for IgBLAST v1.9, with IMGT germline references. Any read was removed if the V/J assignment was weak (E-value above 1e-6), the CDR3 was missing, or the read contained stop codons, out-of-frame junctions, or ambiguous translated residues. A V3J clonotype was defined by an identical inferred V gene, J gene, and CDR3 amino acid sequence. Percentage overlap between repertoires was calculated by dividing the number of shared unique clonotypes by the size of the smaller repertoire. Richness of each repertoire was evaluated using RTK rarefaction, the Chao1 estimator, and Recon v2.1 estimates of unobserved clonotypes. Generation probabilities were computed with OLGA for all TCRbeta clonotypes obtained by the gDNA method from several donors. Not all clones reach the TCRdb copy of this immuneACCESS table, which keeps in-frame sequences only. Checked studies attribute under half of the gap to unresolved V genes and leave the rest unexplained. The V and J calls and clone size were taken over from that table, and D and trimming were inferred from the DNA. A total of a few million clones appear in this sample, approximately 94% of them only once. The top ten clones comprise less than 0.15% of the sample.

Germline trimming: 6 bases from V, 2 bases from J; junction bases outside gene matches: 9. Taken from cysteine to phenylalanine, the CDR3 has 15 residues. The only DNA kept is the CDR3, 45 bases in frame from the first base. CDR1 and CDR2 were assigned from the germline V gene (reference sequence) as MNHNY and SVGAGI. Healthy HIV-negative adults with no recently reported acute infections or vaccinations were included as donors. Only Caucasian adults living in Nashville, Tennessee, USA were represented among the donors. CD4+ T cells were enriched by magnetic negative selection; naive cells were then positively selected on CD45RA, and the negative fraction formed the memory subset. After blood collection by leukapheresis, PBMCs were isolated using Ficoll-Histopaque density gradient centrifugation and then cryopreserved in the vapor phase of liquid nitrogen. Purity and quantity of every magnetically sorted T cell population were checked by analytical flow cytometry. Each sorted fraction had its genomic DNA isolated and then quantified by UV absorbance on a Nanodrop 2000c.

As for this clone: Its specific antigen is unknown. No base qualities exist here, and no much larger clone lies one base off it.

Broader findings and caveats from the paper: Naive subsets generally had larger estimated clonotype richness than memory subsets did. Incomplete sequencing was indicated by rarefaction of sorted-subset datasets, despite the large sequencing depth. When a few donors were compared, the shared fraction of clonotypes was approximately 5% for naive CD4, less than 4% for naive CD8, 2.3% for memory CD4, and roughly 0.4% for memory CD8. Pairwise subsampling led to the expectation that sequencing depth would affect the degree of clonotype sharing among donors. Sampling was restricted to blood, and TCR repertoires in tissues likely differ from the TCR repertoires found in blood. Clonotypes shared by all four sorted-subset donors showed higher generation probabilities than non-shared clonotypes. Because the study included a small number of donors, the genetic and exposure-history diversity represented was limited.

Sequenced material: naive CD4+ T cells sorted from blood. The cell subset or site label of this sample denotes: CD45RA+ positively selected. The chain is assembled from TRBV6-6 and TRBJ2-5; 7 bases in the middle match TRBD2. This TCR was recovered from a man younger than 30 in good health. The CDR3 has the sequence CASSSYPGLQETQYF. The nucleotide sequence reads as follows: TGTGCCAGCAGCTCCTATCCGGGACTACAAGAGACCCAGTACTTC.